These 21 T cell receptor beta chains were sequenced from one sample in a study of blood T cell repertoires in COVID-19. Sequenced by immunoSEQ multiplex PCR; TCRdb stores in-frame clones only, minus some. Of roughly 160,000 clones listed, about 90% are singletons. Source material: PBMCs or T cells enriched from blood (not recorded which). The receptors here all came from a woman in her 50s who had recovered from COVID-19.

This chain links TRBV11-2 with TRBJ2-7; D may be TRBD1 (6 bases). CDR3 length: 16 residues. V was trimmed by 2 bases and J by 3 bases, leaving 17 bases between them. Germline lookup yields CDR1 SGHAT and CDR2 FQNNGV. CDR3 region: CASSLWLATGLYEQYF. The CDR3 DNA reads TGTGCCAGCAGCTTATGGTTGGCTACAGGGCTCTACGAGCAGTACTTC.

The chain couples TRBV14 to TRBJ2-1; 7 nucleotides align to TRBD2. Germline V gene data show CDR1 as SGHDN and CDR2 as FVKESK. The CDR3 sequence is 12 residues long. Unmatched junction bases numbered 5, after V lost 1 base and J lost 14 bases. DNA of the CDR3: TGTGCCAGCAGCCAAGGTTCGGGAGGCAAGTTCTTC. Its translation: CASSQGSGGKFF.

The chain recombines TRBV7-9 with TRBJ2-7; weak D call: TRBD2 (5 bases). The CDR3 loop spans 13 amino acids. Germline lookup yields CDR1 SEHNR and CDR2 FQNEAQ (reference sequence). The V end was cut by 5 bases, the J end by 3 bases, with 11 bases between. The CDR3 DNA sequence: TGTGCCAGCAGCCCCCGAGGGAACTACGAGCAGTACTTC. It codes for CASSPRGNYEQYF.

CDR3 protein: CASKEQPSTDTQYF. CDR3 sequence (DNA): TGTGCCAGCAAAGAACAGCCGAGCACAGATACGCAGTATTTT. This chain uses TRBV28 with TRBJ2-3; no clear D. The V end was cut by 7 bases, the J end by 0 bases, with 11 bases between. The CDR3 sequence is 14 residues long. Germline V gives CDR1 MDHEN, CDR2 SYDVKM.

The chain couples TRBV24-1 to TRBJ2-2, with D possibly being TRBD1 (5 bases). Germline CDR1 is KGHDR and CDR2 is SFDVKD. The length of the CDR3 is 16 residues. The V end was cut by 3 bases, the J end by 5 bases, with 15 bases between. The CDR3 loop reads CATSDRTIKGTGELFF. The CDR3 DNA follows: TGTGCCACCAGTGATCGGACAATTAAGGGAACCGGGGAGCTGTTTTTT.

The chain combines TRBV28 with TRBJ2-2; a weak D match, TRBD1 (6 bases). Trimming removed 8 bases from V and 4 bases from J, with 14 bases in between. The germline V gene encodes CDR1 MDHEN and CDR2 SYDVKM. The CDR3 contains 14 residues. The CDR3 here is CASGDTTGTGELFF. DNA for the CDR3: TGTGCCAGCGGCGACACGACAGGCACCGGGGAGCTGTTTTTT.

The genes are TRBV18 and TRBJ2-2; 8 bases line up with TRBD1. Germline V gives CDR1 KGHSH, CDR2 LQKENI. V was pared by 3 bases and J by 4 bases, with 7 bases of the junction left unmatched. The CDR3 is 16 residues long. CDR3 loop: CASSPIRDRITGELFF. The CDR3 coding sequence is TGTGCCAGCTCACCCATCCGGGACAGGATCACCGGGGAGCTGTTTTTT.

The rearrangement uses TRBV30 and TRBJ2-2, with D perhaps TRBD2 (5 bases). The CDR3 is made up of 14 amino acids. Trimming took 5 bases from V and 0 from J, leaving 10 bases between them. Germline-derived CDR1 and CDR2 are GTSNPN and SVGIG (reference sequence). The CDR3 is CAWRTESNTGELFF. The CDR3 DNA reads as TGTGCCTGGCGGACTGAATCGAACACCGGGGAGCTGTTTTTT.

The chain couples TRBV18 to TRBJ2-3; 7 bases are a match to TRBD2. Looked up from germline, CDR1 is KGHSH and CDR2 is LQKENI. Trimming cost V 0 bases and J 0 bases; bases outside gene matches: 3. The CDR3 totals 16 residues. In DNA, the CDR3 is TGTGCCAGCTCACCACCGGGACTACCTAGCACAGATACGCAGTATTTT. Protein: CASSPPGLPSTDTQYF.

The genes are TRBV28 and TRBJ1-5; D gene unclear. Trimming stripped 1 base from V and 0 bases from J, with 13 bases between. Germline assignment: CDR1 MDHEN and CDR2 SYDVKM. The CDR3 consists of 17 residues. Here the CDR3 DNA reads TGTGCCAGCAGTTTATTGGAGGCCCCATATAGCAATCAGCCCCAGCATTTT. This sequence encodes CASSLLEAPYSNQPQHF.

In regard to this clone: A read error may account for a junction end that differs from germline. The chain links TRBV7-7 to TRBJ2-5; 8 positions agree with TRBD2. This CDR3 is built from 14 residues. The V gene's germline CDR1 is SSHAT and CDR2 FNYEAQ (reference sequence). The CDR3 protein is CASSPGGAGETQYF. The CDR3 DNA reads TGTGCTAGCAGCCCCGGGGGGGCAGGAGAGACCCAGTACTTC.

This chain links TRBV7-8 with TRBJ2-7; 11 bases are shared with TRBD1. V shed 2 bases, J shed 6 bases, and the junction held 6 bases outside the gene matches. This CDR3 spans 15 amino acids. Germline CDR1 is SGHVS and CDR2 is FQNEAQ. For the CDR3, the DNA is TGTGCCAGCAGCTTAACTAGGACAGGGGGCAGCGAGCAGTACTTC. Translating it yields CASSLTRTGGSEQYF.

The V gene is TRBV5-1, the J gene TRBJ2-6; 10 bases are a match to TRBD1. This CDR3 is 17 amino acids long. Germline V lookup: CDR1 SGHRS, CDR2 YFSETQ. V dropped 6 bases and J dropped 0; count of bases not matched to a gene: 6. CDR3: CASIPGQGSSGANVLTF. The CDR3, as DNA: TGCGCCAGCATTCCGGGACAGGGGAGCTCTGGGGCCAACGTCCTGACTTTC.

The rearrangement links TRBV18 to TRBJ2-1, with 11 bases identical to TRBD1. The germline CDR1 and CDR2 sequences are KGHSH and LQKENI. The length of the CDR3 is 13 residues. Trimming cost V 6 bases and J 5 bases; bases outside gene matches: 0. The CDR3 loop reads CASSGQGDNEQFF. For the CDR3, the DNA is TGTGCCAGCTCGGGACAGGGGGACAATGAGCAGTTCTTC.

This chain joins TRBV10-3 and TRBJ1-4; 7 bases agree with TRBD1. With V trimmed by 10 bases and J by 3 bases, 5 bases remained unmatched. The CDR3 extends over 13 amino acids. Germline CDR1 reads ENHRY; CDR2 reads SYGVKD. The CDR3 DNA follows: TGTGCCAGCAGGCAGGGGGCTAATGAAAAACTGTTTTTT. Translated: CASRQGANEKLFF.

The chain joins TRBV4-3 to TRBJ2-7; 10 bases align to TRBD2. V gave up 0 bases and J gave up 2 bases; unmatched junction bases: 7. Looked up from germline, CDR1 is LGHNA and CDR2 is YSLEER. The CDR3 consists of 17 residues. The DNA of the CDR3 is TGCGCCAGCAGCCAAGATTGGACTAGCGGTACCCCCTACGAGCAGTACTTC. This gives the protein CASSQDWTSGTPYEQYF.

J is TRBJ1-1 and V is TRBV7-9, with TRBD1 as a possible D gene (5 bases). This CDR3 spans 16 amino acids. Germline V gives CDR1 SEHNR, CDR2 FQNEAQ (reference sequence). The V and J ends lost 2 bases and 3 bases respectively, with 16 bases between them. This CDR3 is CASSLILGVPDTEAFF. The CDR3 DNA sequence: TGTGCCAGCAGCTTAATCTTAGGGGTCCCTGACACTGAAGCTTTCTTT.

The chain couples TRBV11-3 to TRBJ1-1; 7 bases are shared with TRBD1. This CDR3 has 15 residues. CDR1 is SGHNT and CDR2 is YENEEA in the germline V gene. V lost 5 bases to trimming and J lost 1 base; unmatched junction nucleotides: 7. The CDR3 coding sequence is TGTGCCAGCAGCATCGCGACAGGGTGGAACACTGAAGCTTTCTTT. It yields the protein CASSIATGWNTEAFF.

The gene calls are TRBV27 and TRBJ2-1, with 12 bases fitting TRBD2. The junction had 8 bases not matched to a gene; V was cut back by 3 bases and J by 8 bases. This CDR3 is built from 16 residues. Germline lookup yields CDR1 MNHEY and CDR2 SMNVEV (reference sequence). The DNA for the CDR3 is TGTGCCAGCAGTTTGGGCCTAGCGGGAGGGAAAGATGAGCAGTTCTTC. The encoded protein is CASSLGLAGGKDEQFF.

The chain uses TRBV5-6 and TRBJ2-1; maybe TRBD2 (6 bases). The CDR3 spans 16 residues. V lost 0 bases, J lost 3 bases, and 13 bases lay in between. The germline V gene encodes CDR1 SGHDT and CDR2 YYEEEE. The CDR3: CASSLVEGLNYNEQFF. DNA of the CDR3: TGTGCCAGCAGCTTGGTGGAGGGGCTAAACTACAATGAGCAGTTCTTC.

This CDR3 is CASSVGGSGANVLTF. The CDR3 nucleotides are TGTGCCAGCAGCGTAGGCGGTTCTGGGGCCAACGTCCTGACTTTC. The rearrangement links TRBV9 to TRBJ2-6, with unresolved D. The CDR3 totals 15 residues. Germline V gene sequence: CDR1 SGDLS, CDR2 YYNGEE. V lost 0 bases and J lost 1, with 5 bases in between.